The next 22 T cell receptor beta chains were all read from a single sample in a study of Ad26.COV2.S vaccination and SARS-CoV-2 variants. TCRdb keeps only in-frame clones here, not all; method: immunoSEQ multiplex PCR. The data contain 300,000 to 400,000 clones, around 81% of them singletons. Noted treatment: roughly 18 received Ad26.COV2.S at low or high dose, single or two shots; about 5 received placebo; per-sample allocation not given. Collection of the samples took place on day 63 after the first injection of vaccine or placebo. The sample here was peripheral blood, taken in a trial of Ad26.COV2.S vaccine versus placebo. The receptors stem from a person aged 18-60 years who received the Ad26.COV2.S COVID-19 vaccine or a placebo.

This chain connects TRBV2 to TRBJ1-2, with a possible D match to TRBD1 (5 bases). CDR1 is SNHLY and CDR2 is FYNNEI in the germline V gene. This CDR3 is built from 14 residues. Trimming stripped 4 bases from V and 7 bases from J, with 16 bases between. Written as DNA, the CDR3 is TGTGCCAGCAGTGCGGGGGGGTGGGAACTTGGCTACACCTTC. Its protein product is CASSAGGWELGYTF.

The V gene is TRBV7-8, the J gene TRBJ1-2; D may be TRBD1 (5 bases). The germline V gene encodes CDR1 SGHVS and CDR2 FQNEAQ. Deletions cut 1 base from V and 1 base from J, with 19 bases between. This CDR3 contains 18 residues. This CDR3 is CASSLDRGGFGDNYGYTF. The CDR3, as DNA: TGTGCCAGCAGCTTAGATAGGGGCGGATTCGGAGATAACTATGGCTACACCTTC.

J is TRBJ2-2 and V is TRBV24-1; D unclear. This CDR3 has 13 amino acids. Germline V gene sequence: CDR1 KGHDR, CDR2 SFDVKD. V dropped 4 bases and J dropped 1 base, with 3 bases sitting between them. DNA of the CDR3: TGTGCCACCAGTGAGGTGAACACCGGGGAGCTGTTTTTT. It codes for CATSEVNTGELFF.

This clone was seen more than once but under ten times. This chain joins TRBV19 and TRBJ2-3, with D tentatively TRBD2 (5 bases). The CDR3 spans 16 residues. Trimming removed 6 bases at V and 1 base at J, with 17 bases between. CDR1 and CDR2 from the germline V gene are LNHDA and SQIVND (reference sequence). The CDR3, as DNA: TGTGCCAGTAGATTGAGGGATAACCCTCGCACAGATACGCAGTATTTT. As protein: CASRLRDNPRTDTQYF.

The rearrangement uses TRBV7-3 and TRBJ1-2; D remains ambiguous. V lost 5 bases to trimming and J lost 1 base, with 11 bases between them. Germline V gene lookup returns CDR1 SGHTA and CDR2 FQGTGA. CDR3 length equals 14 residues. CDR3 amino acids: CASSPRADNYGYTF. Written as DNA, the CDR3 is TGTGCCAGCAGCCCCCGGGCGGATAACTATGGCTACACCTTC.

The V and J genes are TRBV27 and TRBJ1-2, with D possibly TRBD1 on 6 matching bases. CDR1 is MNHEY and CDR2 is SMNVEV in the germline V gene (reference sequence). The CDR3 loop spans 13 amino acids. V shed 6 bases and J shed 5 bases, with 13 bases lying between them. This chain's CDR3 is CASREQGRYGYTF. The DNA for the CDR3 is TGTGCCAGCAGAGAACAGGGTCGATATGGCTACACCTTC.

V and J are TRBV28 and TRBJ1-1, with 7 bases identical to TRBD1. Germline V gene data show CDR1 as MDHEN and CDR2 as SYDVKM. This CDR3 region has 13 residues. Trimming at V came to 6 bases and at J to 5 bases, leaving 6 bases not matched to a gene. CDR3 region: CASRQDRLTEAFF. The DNA for the CDR3 is TGTGCCAGCAGGCAGGACAGGCTTACTGAAGCTTTCTTT.

This clone is a singleton in its sample. The V gene is TRBV10-3, the J gene TRBJ2-2, with 8 bases identical to TRBD1. The CDR3 totals 14 residues. The V gene end was trimmed by 6 bases and the J gene end by 3 bases; junction bases not matched to a gene: 3. The V gene's germline CDR1 is ENHRY and CDR2 SYGVKD. CDR3 nucleotide sequence: TGTGCCATCAGACGGGGACAGGACACCGGGGAGCTGTTTTTT. It encodes CAIRRGQDTGELFF.

The V gene is TRBV18, the J gene TRBJ1-6, with D perhaps matching TRBD1 (5 bases). The germline V gene has CDR1 KGHSH and CDR2 LQKENI. V was trimmed by 3 bases and J by 6 bases, leaving 9 bases between them. The CDR3 length is 14 residues. CDR3 residues: CASSPLTVNSPLHF. The CDR3 nucleotides read TGTGCCAGCTCACCGTTGACAGTTAATTCACCCCTCCACTTT.

This clone has a handful of counts. This sequence joins TRBV9 and TRBJ2-1; D unresolved. The V gene's germline CDR1 is SGDLS and CDR2 YYNGEE. V shed 3 bases and J shed 0 bases, with 10 bases lying between them. CDR3 length: 15 residues. The CDR3 spells CASSEDGASYNEQFF. The DNA for the CDR3 is TGTGCCAGCAGCGAAGACGGAGCCTCCTACAATGAGCAGTTCTTC. The complete variable domain, with remaining parts taken from reference TRBV9 and TRBJ2-1, reads DSGVTQTPKHLITATGQRVTLRCSPRSGDLSVYWYQQSLDQGLQFLIQYYNGEERAKGNILERFSAQQFPDLHSELNLSSLELGDSALYFCASSEDGASYNEQFFGPGTRLTVL.

The DNA for the CDR3 is TGTGCCAGCAGCTCGGACACGCATGGCTACACCTTC. Translation gives CASSSDTHGYTF. The chain joins TRBV5-4 to TRBJ1-2, with D possibly being TRBD1 (5 bases). The V gene lost 3 bases and the J gene lost 6 bases, with 9 bases spanning the gap. Per germline, CDR1 SGHNT and CDR2 YYREEE (reference sequence). This CDR3 has 12 residues.

The chain combines TRBV9 with TRBJ2-1; a possible D gene is TRBD1 (5 bases). V lost 0 bases to trimming and J lost 8 bases, with 15 bases between them. The V gene's germline CDR1 is SGDLS and CDR2 YYNGEE. The length of the CDR3 is 15 residues. The CDR3 spells CASSVGSQGFDEQFF. The CDR3 nucleotides read TGTGCCAGCAGCGTAGGTTCGCAGGGCTTCGATGAGCAGTTCTTC. Based on the CDR3 plus reference TRBV9 and TRBJ2-1, the full variable domain is DSGVTQTPKHLITATGQRVTLRCSPRSGDLSVYWYQQSLDQGLQFLIQYYNGEERAKGNILERFSAQQFPDLHSELNLSSLELGDSALYFCASSVGSQGFDEQFFGPGTRLTVL.

This clone showed up just a few times. V gene TRBV9 combines with J gene TRBJ2-3; D is unclear. Germline loops: CDR1 SGDLS, CDR2 YYNGEE. V lost 0 bases, J lost 4 bases, and 9 bases lay in between. This CDR3 contains 14 residues. The CDR3 coding sequence is TGTGCCAGCAGCGTAGCCGGCGTTTCAGATACGCAGTATTTT. Its protein product is CASSVAGVSDTQYF.

The rearrangement joins TRBV6-5 to TRBJ1-4; the D gene is possibly TRBD1 (5 bases). The CDR3 is made up of 14 amino acids. Germline-derived CDR1 and CDR2 are MNHEY and SVGAGI. The ends were cut back, 0 bases at V and 14 bases at J, with 16 bases in the middle. CDR3 amino acids: CASSYSSGGFDLFF. In DNA, the CDR3 is TGTGCCAGCAGTTACTCTTCCGGGGGTTTCGATCTGTTTTTT.

The V gene is TRBV5-1, the J gene TRBJ2-5; the match to TRBD2 covers 10 bases. This CDR3 has 16 residues. V dropped 4 bases and J dropped 3; count of bases not matched to a gene: 9. Germline-derived CDR1 and CDR2 are SGHRS and YFSETQ. DNA of the CDR3: TGCGCCAGCAGCCCCACTCGAGCGGGGGGGGAAGAGACCCAGTACTTC. This translates into CASSPTRAGGEETQYF.

The chain employs TRBV6-2 or TRBV6-3 and TRBJ1-2; no reliable D call. The V gene's germline CDR1 is MNHEY and CDR2 SVGEGT. The CDR3 extends over 14 amino acids. V lost 5 bases to trimming and J lost 4 bases, with 14 bases between them. CDR3: CASSTSGGLYGYTF. The CDR3 DNA reads as TGTGCCAGCAGTACATCGGGCGGCCTCTATGGCTACACCTTC.

In its sample, this clone was seen a few times. The CDR3 region is CASSLGGEGYEQYF. The CDR3 region has the DNA TGTGCCAGCAGCTTAGGGGGAGAGGGGTACGAGCAGTACTTC. This chain joins TRBV7-6 and TRBJ2-7; D tentatively reads TRBD1 or TRBD2 (5 bases each). Per germline, CDR1 SGHVS and CDR2 FNYEAQ. The CDR3 loop spans 14 amino acids. V lost 1 base to trimming and J lost 4 bases, with 11 bases between them.

The CDR3 DNA reads as TGTGCCAGCAGCAACTGGGGCTCCTACGAGCAGTACTTC. Translation gives CASSNWGSYEQYF. The chain carries TRBV13 and TRBJ2-7; D remains ambiguous. V was trimmed by 5 bases and J by 0 bases, leaving 8 bases between them. This CDR3 is 13 amino acids long. Germline V gene data show CDR1 as PRHDT and CDR2 as FYEKMQ (reference sequence).

Here the CDR3 reads CASSPEKKRGSYEQYF. CDR3 bases: TGTGCCAGCAGTCCCGAAAAGAAGCGGGGCTCCTACGAGCAGTACTTC. The chain uses TRBV6-9 and TRBJ2-7, with 7 bases aligning to TRBD2. In germline, CDR1 is MNHGY, CDR2 SVAAGI. The CDR3 has 16 residues. V gave up 5 bases and J gave up 0 bases; unmatched junction bases: 10.

This clone was observed a single time. J is TRBJ2-2 and V is TRBV9; 7 positions agree with TRBD1. V shed 0 bases and J 9 bases; nucleotides not matched to a gene: 5. CDR1 is SGDLS, CDR2 YYNGEE, per germline. The CDR3 consists of 14 residues. CDR3 nucleotide sequence: TGTGCCAGCAGCGTAGGACAGGGCGTAAGGGAGCTGTTTTTT. The encoded protein is CASSVGQGVRELFF.

This clone was detected only once. This chain joins TRBV27 and TRBJ2-1; D is unresolved. Germline V gene sequence: CDR1 MNHEY, CDR2 SMNVEV (reference sequence). This CDR3 has 16 amino acids. V was shortened by 2 bases and J by 3 bases, with 14 bases between the two germline ends. This CDR3 reads CASSLGGGEFYNEQFF. The CDR3 nucleotides read TGTGCCAGCAGTTTAGGTGGCGGAGAATTCTACAATGAGCAGTTCTTC.

The chain recombines TRBV28 with TRBJ2-3, with no clear D. Germline lookup yields CDR1 MDHEN and CDR2 SYDVKM. V was cut by 4 bases and J by 0 bases, with 11 bases left in between. This CDR3 is 15 amino acids long. CDR3 in DNA: TGTGCCAGCAGTTCCCACAGTTCTAGCACAGATACGCAGTATTTT. This gives the protein CASSSHSSSTDTQYF.